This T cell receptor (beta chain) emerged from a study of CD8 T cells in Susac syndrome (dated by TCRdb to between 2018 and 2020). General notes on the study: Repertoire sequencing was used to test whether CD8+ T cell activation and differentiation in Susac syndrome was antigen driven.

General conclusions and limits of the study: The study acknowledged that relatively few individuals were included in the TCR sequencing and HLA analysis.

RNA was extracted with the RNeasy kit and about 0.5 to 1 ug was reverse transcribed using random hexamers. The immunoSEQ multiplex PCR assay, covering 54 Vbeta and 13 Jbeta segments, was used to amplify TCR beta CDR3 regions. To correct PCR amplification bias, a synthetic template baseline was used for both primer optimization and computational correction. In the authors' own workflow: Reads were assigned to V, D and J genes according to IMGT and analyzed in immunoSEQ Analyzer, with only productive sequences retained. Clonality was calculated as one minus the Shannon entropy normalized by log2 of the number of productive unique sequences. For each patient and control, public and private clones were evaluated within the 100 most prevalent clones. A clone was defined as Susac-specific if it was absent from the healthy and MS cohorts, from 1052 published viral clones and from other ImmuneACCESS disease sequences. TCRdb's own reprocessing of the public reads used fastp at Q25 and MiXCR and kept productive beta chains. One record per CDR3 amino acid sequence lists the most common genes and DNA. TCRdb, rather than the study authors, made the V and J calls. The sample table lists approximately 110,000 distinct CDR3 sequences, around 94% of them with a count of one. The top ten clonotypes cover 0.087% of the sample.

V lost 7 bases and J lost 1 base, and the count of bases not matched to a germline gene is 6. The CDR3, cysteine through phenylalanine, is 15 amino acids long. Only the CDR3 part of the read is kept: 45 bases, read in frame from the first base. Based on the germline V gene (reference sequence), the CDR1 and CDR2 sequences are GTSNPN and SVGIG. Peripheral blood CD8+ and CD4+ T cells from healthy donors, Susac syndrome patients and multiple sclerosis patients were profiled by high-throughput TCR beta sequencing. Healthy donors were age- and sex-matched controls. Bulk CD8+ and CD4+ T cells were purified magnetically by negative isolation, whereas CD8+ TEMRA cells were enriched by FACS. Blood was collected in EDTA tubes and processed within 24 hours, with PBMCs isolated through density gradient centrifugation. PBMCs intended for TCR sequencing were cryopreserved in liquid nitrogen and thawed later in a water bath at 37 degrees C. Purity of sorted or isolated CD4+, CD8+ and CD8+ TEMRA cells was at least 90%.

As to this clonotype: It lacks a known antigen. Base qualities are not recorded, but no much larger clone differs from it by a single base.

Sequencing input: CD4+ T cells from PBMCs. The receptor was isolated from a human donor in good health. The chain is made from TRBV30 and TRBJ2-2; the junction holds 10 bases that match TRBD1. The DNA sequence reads TGTGCCTTGGCTGGACAGGGGGGGAACACCGGGGAGCTGTTTTTT. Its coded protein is CALAGQGGNTGELFF.